A selection of T cell receptor beta chains follows, all from one sample in a study of cytomegalovirus exposure and HLA in healthy donors. The assay was immunoSEQ multiplex PCR, and TCRdb's table has in-frame clones only and misses some. Of some 150,000 clones in the sample, approximately 60% were seen once. The source material was PBMCs. The receptors were sampled from an older woman in good health and CMV-seropositive. Each CDR3 is given without its conserved first and last residue. The D gene is left open where the match is weak. Clone size appears in some rows only: once, few, many, or a class for an expanded clone.

j_call d_call clone_size v_call cdr3_aa
TRBJ2-1 - few TRBV27 ASSLPGLRSYNEQF
TRBJ2-7 - - TRBV28 ASSLSRDSIGEQY
TRBJ1-1 TRBD1 - TRBV11-2 ASSLGGTGYTEAF
TRBJ1-1 TRBD1 few TRBV29-1 STDRGNTEAF
TRBJ2-2 - - TRBV4-1 ASSPLAPNTGELF
TRBJ2-3 - - TRBV29-1 SVQAGGSDTQY
TRBJ2-7 TRBD1 - TRBV30 AWGGQIVYEQY
TRBJ2-1 - - TRBV6-5 ASRGGDYLNEQF
TRBJ1-1 TRBD1 few TRBV10-3 AISRTGQNTEAF
TRBJ2-7 TRBD1 - TRBV4-1 ASSPGDRSPYEQY
TRBJ2-3 - - TRBV5-8 GSSQQRTLTDTQY